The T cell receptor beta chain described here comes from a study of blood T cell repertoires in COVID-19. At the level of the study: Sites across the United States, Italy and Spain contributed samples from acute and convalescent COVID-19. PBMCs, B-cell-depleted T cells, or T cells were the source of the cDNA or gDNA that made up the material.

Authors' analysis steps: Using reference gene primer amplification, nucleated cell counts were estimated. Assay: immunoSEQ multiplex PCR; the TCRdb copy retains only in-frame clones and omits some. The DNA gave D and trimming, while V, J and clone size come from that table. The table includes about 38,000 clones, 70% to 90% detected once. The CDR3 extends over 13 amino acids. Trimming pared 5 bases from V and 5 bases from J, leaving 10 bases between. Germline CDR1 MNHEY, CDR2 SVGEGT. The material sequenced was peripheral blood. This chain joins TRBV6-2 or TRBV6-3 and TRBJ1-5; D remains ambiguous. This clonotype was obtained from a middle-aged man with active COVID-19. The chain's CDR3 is CASSDPGDQPQHF. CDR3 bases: TGTGCCAGCAGTGACCCCGGGGATCAGCCCCAGCATTTT.